This T cell receptor (beta chain) was found in a study of blood T cell dynamics during melanoma immunotherapy. The V gene lost 8 bases and the J gene lost 4 bases, with 14 bases spanning the gap. The CDR3 covers 13 residues. Germline V lookup: CDR1 SGHAT, CDR2 FQNNGV. Time point here: week 3, after first cycle of checkpoint inhibitor. Samples come from before therapy and from week 3 after the first blockade cycle. Patients with prior systemic cancer treatment, concomitant immunosuppressants, or other active malignancies were excluded. DNA loading was fixed at about 360 ng for all bulk PBMC samples. Here immunoSEQ multiplex PCR was the method, and the copy in TCRdb shows in-frame clones only, minus some. The sample includes roughly 30,000 clones, 65% to 85% seen only once; the top ten take 9% to 12%.

This sequence was found in a human donor with melanoma. The V call is TRBV11-2, the J call TRBJ1-1; D not resolved. Sequencing used blood, obtained from a patient treated with checkpoint blockade. CDR3: CASHGFRGTEAFF. The CDR3 DNA reads as TGTGCCAGCCATGGATTTCGGGGCACTGAAGCTTTCTTT.